These T cell receptor beta chains were read from a single sample in a study of neoadjuvant nivolumab and ipilimumab in lung cancer. The protocol was immunoSEQ multiplex PCR, while the TCRdb copy is restricted to in-frame clones and leaves out a portion. The sample carries 25,000 to 30,000 clones, about three quarters recorded once. Sequenced material: tumor tissue, taken after neoadjuvant nivolumab, alone or with ipilimumab, at or shortly before surgery. The receptors were gathered from an adult with non-small cell lung cancer. Each CDR3 is given with its conserved first and last residue. The D gene is left open where the match is weak. A clone size is listed for some rows: how often the clone was seen (once, few, many), or a class if it is expanded.

D gene	V gene	J gene	clone size	CDR3 protein	CDR3 DNA
TRBD1	TRBV7-9	TRBJ1-3	medium-sized	CASSSFGQGAGNTIYF	TGTGCCAGCAGCTCCTTCGGACAGGGTGCTGGAAACACCATATATTTT
TRBD2	TRBV11-2	TRBJ2-5	NA	CASSLRTSGQETQYF	TGTGCCAGCAGCCTCAGAACTAGCGGCCAAGAGACCCAGTACTTC
NA	TRBV30	TRBJ1-2	NA	CACLEGGYTF	TGTGCCTGTTTGGAAGGAGGCTACACCTTC
NA	TRBV5-1	TRBJ2-3	NA	CASSLAGDTDTQYF	TGCGCCAGCAGCTTGGCGGGGGATACAGATACGCAGTATTTT
TRBD1	TRBV10-3	TRBJ1-2	few	CAISEEGAGYGYTF	TGTGCCATCAGTGAGGAGGGGGCAGGCTATGGCTACACCTTC
NA	TRBV5-4	TRBJ2-5	NA	CASSFGGWGEETQYF	TGTGCCAGCAGCTTCGGGGGTTGGGGGGAAGAGACCCAGTACTTC
TRBD1	TRBV7-9	TRBJ2-7	NA	CASSFLGTGGEQYF	TGTGCCAGCAGCTTCCTTGGGACAGGGGGCGAGCAGTACTTC
TRBD1	TRBV10-1	TRBJ1-2	once	CASTPRDSGGYTF	TGCGCCAGCACCCCCAGGGACAGTGGGGGCTACACCTTC
NA	TRBV29-1	TRBJ2-7	NA	CSVVAGELREQYF	TGCAGCGTTGTGGCAGGTGAACTACGGGAGCAGTACTTC
TRBD1	TRBV5-5	TRBJ1-6	NA	CASSLWRTGLSPLHF	TGTGCCAGCAGCTTGTGGCGGACAGGGCTTTCACCCCTCCACTTT
NA	TRBV6-6	TRBJ2-2	NA	CASSYMGNTGELFF	TGTGCCAGCAGTTACATGGGAAACACCGGGGAGCTGTTTTTT
TRBD2	TRBV28	TRBJ2-7	few	CASNRGGGLYEQYF	TGTGCCAGCAATCGGGGCGGGGGATTATACGAGCAGTACTTC
NA	TRBV5-1	TRBJ1-2	once	CASSISQGNTGYTF	TGCGCCAGCAGCATCTCTCAGGGTAATACTGGCTACACCTTC
NA	TRBV5-1	TRBJ2-7	few	CASSLEGPEYEQYF	TGCGCCAGCAGCTTGGAAGGACCAGAGTACGAGCAGTACTTC
NA	TRBV6-1	TRBJ1-5	once	CASSEGDDQPQHF	TGTGCCAGCAGTGAGGGGGATGATCAGCCCCAGCATTTT
NA	TRBV15	TRBJ2-6	NA	CATSRRRTSGANVLTF	TGTGCCACCAGCAGAAGACGGACCTCTGGGGCCAACGTCCTGACTTTC
NA	TRBV7-3	TRBJ2-7	NA	CASSLGELEYF	TGTGCCAGCAGCTTAGGGGAGTTGGAGTACTTC